The clone carrying this T cell receptor beta chain was picked up one time. This sample is drawn from a study of PD-L1 blockade in urothelial cancer. For the study at large: Patients initiated atezolizumab in the mid-2010s at 1,200 mg intravenously every 3 weeks. Blood analyses occurred 3 weeks (second dose) and 6 weeks post treatment start.

Regarding time point: pretreatment peripheral blood. Patients yielded 1 to 8 samples each, pretreatment and on-treatment. Sequencing was performed with immunoSEQ multiplex PCR; in TCRdb, only in-frame clones are kept and a portion is missing. This sample has tens of thousands of clones, with roughly 79% found just once. Germline V gives CDR1 MNHNS, CDR2 SASEGT. This CDR3 spans 12 amino acids. The V end was cut by 6 bases, the J end by 2 bases, with 8 bases between. The receptor was derived from a man in his 70s with urothelial cancer. This specimen consisted of PBMCs, obtained around atezolizumab (anti-PD-L1) treatment. V usage is TRBV6-1 and J usage is TRBJ2-7; D possibly corresponds to TRBD1 (6 bases). The CDR3 nucleotides read TGTGCCAGCAGGGACAGAACCTACGAGCAGTACTTC. Translated: CASRDRTYEQYF.